The clone carrying this TCR beta chain has just a few counts. Its cognate antigen is unknown. TCR alpha and TCR beta cDNA libraries carrying sample barcodes and UMIs came from 5'RACE with constant-segment primers. In TCRdb, the 5' RACE reads were re-called with MiXCR into one record per CDR3 protein. The top ten hold 3.5% to 5% of the sample, which has over 150,000 distinct CDR3 sequences, around a sixth seen once. This sample is drawn from a study of T-cell memory formation after mild COVID-19. Across the whole study: The two donors had largely donor-specific TCR clusters. Study findings and constraints: Contracting CD4+ clones sat mainly in CM and EM; CD8+ in EMRA. Second-wave clones reaching peak frequency on day 37 lacked confirmed SARS-CoV-2 specificity.

Trimming shortened V by 2 bases and J by 6 bases, and 9 bases separated the two germline ends. CDR1 is SGHKS, CDR2 YYEKEE, per germline (reference sequence). This CDR3 spans 13 amino acids. The sample was PBMCs or a T cell subset sorted from them (not recorded which). The sequence derives from a man between 18 and 35 years old who had mild COVID-19 (a few samples of this study predate the infection). Cell type and time point are not known. The rearrangement joins TRBV5-5 to TRBJ2-4, with D possibly being TRBD1 (5 bases). DNA of the CDR3: TGTGCCAGCAGCTTCCCGACAGTAAACATTCAGTACTTC. This gives the protein CASSFPTVNIQYF.